This entry features one T cell receptor (beta chain) sequence. As yet, its antigen is unknown. The sample comes from a study of cytomegalovirus exposure and HLA in healthy donors. Study results and caveats: The authors later linked a missense DCLRE1C variant to TCR beta V- and J-gene trimming. An analysis done earlier found most TCR beta V segments productive about 87% or about 30% of the time.

The PCR contained 60 Vbeta and 13 Jbeta primers. Authors' analysis steps: An analysis performed later counted roughly 80 million unique TCR beta chains (roughly 11 million of them shared). TCRdb keeps only in-frame clones here, not all; method: immunoSEQ multiplex PCR. The V and J calls and clone size were taken over from that table, and D and trimming were inferred from the DNA. Here the sample spans 90,000 or so clones, around 78% being singletons. In germline, CDR1 is MDHEN, CDR2 SYDVKM. J gave up 3 bases and V 4 bases, and 7 bases lay outside the gene matches. The CDR3 spans 15 residues. The source material was PBMCs. The genes are TRBV28 and TRBJ1-1, with 8 bases matching TRBD1. The TCR originated in a male donor in good health and CMV-seropositive. CDR3 loop: CASSSRPGGYTEAFF. CDR3 DNA sequence: TGTGCCAGCAGTTCCCGCCCAGGGGGCTACACTGAAGCTTTCTTT.